This T cell receptor beta chain emerged from a study of OX40 agonist ivuxolimab in advanced cancers. With regard to the full study: Ivuxolimab, which targeted the costimulatory receptor OX40 (CD134), was an agonistic, fully human IgG2 monoclonal antibody. Intravenous ivuxolimab was administered to patients every 2 weeks at six dose levels: 0.01, 0.1, 0.3, 1.5, 3 and 10 mg/kg. Of the roughly 53 patients in dose escalation, some 20 had hepatocellular carcinoma, some 15 had melanoma, 9 had renal cell carcinoma and 9 had head and neck cancer. In the dose-escalation cohort, 65% to 90% of patients were male, and the mean age was approximately 55 years, with a range of roughly 20 to 80. Patients were allowed to have had prior anti-PD-1, anti-PD-L1 or anti-CTLA-4 therapy, and around two fifths of the dose-escalation patients had been treated with checkpoint inhibitors. Partial responses occurred in three dose-escalation patients: two with cutaneous melanoma and one with hepatocellular carcinoma. The purpose of peripheral TCRbeta sequencing was to test whether ivuxolimab changed TCR sequence diversity and led to clonal T-cell expansion. The paper reports the monotherapy dose-escalation portion (N of about 50 patients) of the phase I ivuxolimab trial.

General conclusions and limits of the study: In partial responders in the 0.1-3.0 mg/kg groups, normalized peripheral clonal expansion was found to be among the lowest, especially among CD8+ T cells. On average, CD8+ T cells showed more expanded clones than CD4+ T cells after ivuxolimab. Clonal expansion of both CD4+ and CD8+ blood T cells was observed from baseline to week 6 at doses 0.1 to 3.0 mg/kg. Antigen specificity was not determined for the clonally expanded peripheral T cells. Low levels of normalized T-cell clonal expansion were also seen in some patients who did not respond.

Patients with autoimmune disease history or receiving systemic immunosuppression were excluded from the trial. In every dose cohort, peripheral blood was drawn for TCR sequencing at baseline, cycle 4 day 1, and cycle 7 day 1. The samples were taken from a phase I, first-in-human, multicenter, open-label dose-escalation trial of ivuxolimab. Adults with locally advanced or metastatic melanoma, renal cell carcinoma, hepatocellular carcinoma or head and neck squamous cell carcinoma were enrolled in the trial. CD4+ and CD8+ T cells were sorted separately from peripheral blood before TCR sequencing. Genomic DNA was extracted from sorted cells for sequencing of the TCRbeta CDR3 region. The immunoSEQ Assay was used to sequence the TCRbeta CDR3 regions. TCRdb took this table from immuneACCESS and kept in-frame rearrangements with V and J called. Such tables lack part of the clones; where checked against another copy, unresolved V genes explain under half of the gap, and the rest is unexplained. This sample holds around 6,000 clones; approximately 81% were observed only once. The ten largest clones add up to roughly 26% of the sample.

From the cysteine up to the phenylalanine, the CDR3 has a length of 14 residues. Only CDR3 DNA remains: 42 bases, in frame from the first base. CDR1 SGHVS and CDR2 FNYEAQ are derived from the germline V gene. At the junction V is shortened by 1 base and J by 7 bases, with 11 bases in between. A note on this clone: Its binding antigen is unknown. Base-call qualities are not available, and no considerably larger clone is one nucleotide away.

The TCR comes from an adult with an advanced solid tumor such as melanoma, head and neck, liver or kidney cancer. This material consisted of CD4+ or CD8+ T cells sorted from blood, taken in a trial of the OX40 agonist ivuxolimab. This receptor chain uses TRBV7-6 and TRBJ2-1; too little of a D gene remains to name it. The CDR3 region reads CASSLGARPNEQFF. The bases are TGTGCCAGCAGCTTAGGGGCACGGCCAAATGAGCAGTTCTTC.